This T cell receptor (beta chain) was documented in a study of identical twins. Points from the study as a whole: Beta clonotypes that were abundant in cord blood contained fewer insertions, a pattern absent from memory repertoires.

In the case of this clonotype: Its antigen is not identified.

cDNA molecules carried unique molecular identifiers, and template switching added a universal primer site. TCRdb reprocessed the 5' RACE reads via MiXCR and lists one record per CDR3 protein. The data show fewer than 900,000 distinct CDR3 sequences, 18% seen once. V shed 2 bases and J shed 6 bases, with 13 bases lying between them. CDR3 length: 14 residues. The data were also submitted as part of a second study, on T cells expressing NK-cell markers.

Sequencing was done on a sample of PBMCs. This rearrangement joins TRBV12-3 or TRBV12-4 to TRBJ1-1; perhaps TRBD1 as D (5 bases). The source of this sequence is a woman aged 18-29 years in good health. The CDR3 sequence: CASSLSRGWAEAFF. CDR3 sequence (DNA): TGTGCCAGCAGTTTAAGTCGGGGGTGGGCTGAAGCTTTCTTT.